This TCR beta chain was found in a study of blood T cell repertoires in COVID-19. Original handling: Nucleated cell number was recorded as an estimate derived from reference gene primer amplification. Profiled with immunoSEQ multiplex PCR; TCRdb holds only in-frame clones, not every one. That table is the source of V, J and clone size, and D and trimming were worked out from the DNA. This table has approximately 300,000 clones, more than 90% appearing once. CDR1 is GTSNPN, CDR2 SVGIG, per germline (reference sequence). This CDR3 region has 15 residues. V dropped 4 bases and J dropped 1 base, with 14 bases sitting between them. Across fewer than 25 US areas, participants ranged in age from 18 to 89 years.

The chain recombines TRBV30 with TRBJ1-3, with D possibly TRBD1 on 5 matching bases. The sequenced sample was PBMCs or T cells enriched from blood (not recorded which). This receptor was obtained from a man aged 60-69 years who had recovered from COVID-19. The CDR3, as DNA: TGTGCCTGGAACCCGGGGGTACTTTCTGGAAACACCATATATTTT. It specifies CAWNPGVLSGNTIYF.